This TCR beta chain was obtained from a study of blood T cells in healthy people across ages. Whole-study findings and limits: The study regarded diversity estimates from one million T cells as underestimates.

Concerning this clonotype itself: Its target is not known.

Then a second PCR, running roughly 7 to 11 cycles, was carried out with a sample-barcoded 5' primer and a J-beta primer mix. TCRdb itself ran the 5' RACE reads through MiXCR, one entry per CDR3 protein. Of approximately 1.5 million distinct CDR3 sequences listed, approximately 43% were seen once; the top ten hold 4%. Trimming left V 4 bases short and J 2 bases short, with 15 bases between. The CDR3 is 17 residues long. Germline V CDR1 and CDR2: LGHNA, YSLEER. This receptor was taken from a woman between 18 and 29 years old in good health. The genes are TRBV4-3 and TRBJ2-6; D may be TRBD2 (5 bases). The specimen was blood. The CDR3 here is CASSRTRGMTGANVLTF. As DNA, the CDR3 is TGCGCCAGCAGCCGAACCAGAGGGATGACTGGGGCCAACGTCCTGACTTTC.